Listed below are T cell receptor beta chains from one sample, sequenced in a study of shared clonotypes between healthy human individuals. Assay: immunoSEQ multiplex PCR; the TCRdb copy retains only in-frame clones and omits some. The sample shows approximately 500,000 clones, nearly 80% of them seen only once. The sequencing sample was made of PBMCs. The source of these receptors is a woman aged 40-49 years in good health. Some clones in this sample may be carry-over from other donors' samples. The CDR3 runs from the conserved cysteine through the conserved F or W. A D gene is named only where the DNA matches it firmly. Rows may omit the clone size; those that give it use once, few, many or a size class.

TRBJ2-7 NA NA TRBV30 TGTGCCTGGAGTCTTTCGGCGTCCTACGAGCAGTACTTC CAWSLSASYEQYF
TRBJ2-5 TRBD2 NA TRBV5-1 TGCGCCAGCAGCCCACGGGCGGCTAGCGGGAGGGAGACCCAGTACTTC CASSPRAASGRETQYF
TRBJ2-3 TRBD2 once TRBV7-8 TGTGCCAGCAGCTTAGTGGGGACTAGGGGGACAGATACGCAGTATTTT CASSLVGTRGTDTQYF
TRBJ2-5 TRBD1 many TRBV4-2 TGTGCCAGCAGCCAAGCCGGCCCAGGGGGCGGGGAGACCCAGTACTTC CASSQAGPGGGETQYF
TRBJ1-2 TRBD1 once TRBV5-1 TGCGCCAGCAGTCAGGGACAGAACTATGGCTACACCTTC CASSQGQNYGYTF
TRBJ2-5 NA few TRBV29-1 TGCAGCGTTGAGTGGTACGGCCAAGAGACCCAGTACTTC CSVEWYGQETQYF
TRBJ2-2 TRBD2 NA TRBV7-7 TGTGCCAGCAGACGGACTAGCGGGAACACCGGGGAGCTGTTTTTT CASRRTSGNTGELFF
TRBJ2-5 TRBD2 NA TRBV2 TGTGCCAGCACGAGACTAGCCAGTGTAGAGACCCAGTACTTC CASTRLASVETQYF
TRBJ2-7 TRBD2 NA TRBV30 TGTGCCTGGAGTGTAGGGACTAGTGAGGCCTACGAGCAGTACTTC CAWSVGTSEAYEQYF
TRBJ2-3 NA NA TRBV2 TGTGCCAGCAGTGTGAACAGGGAGTCAGATACGCAGTATTTT CASSVNRESDTQYF
TRBJ1-2 NA NA TRBV10-1 TGCGCCAGCAGTGAGAAAGACCGGGACTTCGATGGCTACACCTTC CASSEKDRDFDGYTF
TRBJ1-5 NA NA TRBV27 TGTGCCAGCAGTCCCATGGTGGGACAGCCCCAGCATTTT CASSPMVGQPQHF
TRBJ2-1 TRBD2 NA TRBV19 TGTGCCAGTACCCCAGCGGGAGGGCCCCACAATGAGCAGTTCTTC CASTPAGGPHNEQFF
TRBJ1-5 NA NA TRBV7-2 TGTGCCAGCAGCTTTCGGGTGGATCAGCCCCAGCATTTT CASSFRVDQPQHF
TRBJ2-1 NA NA TRBV18 TGTGCCAGCTCACGCTATGGGCGCTCCTACAATGAGCAGTTCTTC CASSRYGRSYNEQFF
TRBJ2-3 NA NA TRBV6-4 TGTGCCAGCAGTGCCGGGGACACAGATACGCAGTATTTT CASSAGDTDTQYF
TRBJ2-7 NA NA TRBV30 TGTGCCTGGACTAGAGCCTACGAGCAGTACTTC CAWTRAYEQYF
TRBJ1-1 TRBD1 few TRBV7-9 TGTGCCAGCAGCTTAGTCCAGGGGGCCACTGAAGCTTTCTTT CASSLVQGATEAFF
TRBJ2-2 TRBD1 NA TRBV7-9 TGTGCCAGCAGCTTGGGGCAGGGGGACACCGGGGAGCTGTTTTTT CASSLGQGDTGELFF
TRBJ2-7 TRBD1 NA TRBV18 TGTGCCAGCTCACCGACAGGGGTACCCTACGAGCAGTACTTC CASSPTGVPYEQYF
TRBJ1-2 NA few TRBV10-3 TGTGCCACCCAAGCAGAAGGCGGCTACACCTTC CATQAEGGYTF
TRBJ2-3 NA NA TRBV29-1 TGCAGCGTTATTAAGGGAAGCACAGATACGCAGTATTTT CSVIKGSTDTQYF
TRBJ1-5 NA NA TRBV11-1 TGTGCCAGCAGCCCAGGACGGAATCAGCCCCAGCATTTT CASSPGRNQPQHF
TRBJ1-5 NA NA TRBV5-1 TGCGCCAGCAGCTTGGCCGGGGATCAGCCCCAGCATTTT CASSLAGDQPQHF
TRBJ2-1 TRBD2 NA TRBV9 TGTGCCAGCAGCGTAGCTGTGGGACTAGCGGGAAGCTCCTACAATGAGCAGTTCTTC CASSVAVGLAGSSYNEQFF
TRBJ2-7 NA NA TRBV18 TGTGCCAGCTCACCGGGGGACTACGAGCAGTACTTC CASSPGDYEQYF
TRBJ2-5 TRBD2 NA TRBV5-4 TGTGCCAGCAGCTTGGTCTTAGCGGGAGTCCAGACCCAGTACTTC CASSLVLAGVQTQYF
TRBJ2-1 NA NA TRBV18 TGTGCCAGCTCGTCACCAACGAGCTCCTACAATGAGCAGTTCTTC CASSSPTSSYNEQFF
TRBJ1-5 NA NA TRBV6-1 TGTGCCAGCAGGAGAGGACATTCCACAGACCAGCCCCAGCATTTT CASRRGHSTDQPQHF
TRBJ1-4 TRBD1 NA TRBV7-2 TGTGCCAGCAGCTGGGACAGAGCCTATAATGAAAAACTGTTTTTT CASSWDRAYNEKLFF
TRBJ2-7 NA NA TRBV21-1 TGTGCCAGCAGCAAAGTTACAGGTAGCTCCTACGAGCAGTACTTC CASSKVTGSSYEQYF
TRBJ1-2 NA NA TRBV9 TGTGCCAGCAGCGTAGCTATAGGGGACTATGGCTACACCTTC CASSVAIGDYGYTF
TRBJ1-1 TRBD1 few TRBV7-9 TGTGCCAGCAGTCACACCGGGACAGGGAACACTGAAGCTTTCTTT CASSHTGTGNTEAFF
TRBJ2-5 NA NA TRBV18 TGTGCCAGCTCACCACTAAGGAGGGAGACCCAGTACTTC CASSPLRRETQYF
TRBJ2-5 TRBD2 many TRBV4-2 TGTGCCAGCAGCCAAGATGGACCTAGCGGGGCTCAAGAGACCCAGTACTTC CASSQDGPSGAQETQYF
TRBJ2-2 NA NA TRBV6-1 TGTGCCAGCAGTGAAGGGGTGGGACCAGGGGAGCTGTTTTTT CASSEGVGPGELFF
TRBJ2-7 TRBD1 NA TRBV5-4 TGTGCCAGCAGCTTGGACAGGGGGAACTCCTACGAGCAGTACTTC CASSLDRGNSYEQYF
TRBJ2-7 TRBD1 NA TRBV28 TGTGCCAGTCGGACAGGGGGCTCCTACGAGCAGTACTTC CASRTGGSYEQYF
TRBJ2-7 TRBD1 NA TRBV7-8 TGTGCCAGCAGCTCCGGGACAGGGCTCTACGAGCAGTACTTC CASSSGTGLYEQYF
TRBJ2-7 NA NA TRBV25-1 TGTGCCAGCAGTGTGACCGGGACCTACGAGCAGTACTTC CASSVTGTYEQYF
TRBJ1-5 NA NA TRBV28 TGTGCCAGCAGTCCCCGTATCCCGAAACAGCATTTT CASSPRIPKQHF
TRBJ1-1 NA NA TRBV7-3 TGTGCCAGCAGCTTAAATGTGGGGGCAGGTGAAGCTTTCTTT CASSLNVGAGEAFF
TRBJ2-7 TRBD2 NA TRBV6-6 TGTGCCAGCAGTTACGGGGACTACTCCTACGAGCAGTACTTC CASSYGDYSYEQYF
TRBJ1-1 NA many TRBV27 TGTGCCAGCAGTTCAAAGATCAGGGGCACTGAAGCTTTCTTT CASSSKIRGTEAFF
TRBJ2-1 NA NA TRBV7-9 TGTGCCAGCAGCTTAGGCGGATCCCCCCCCAATGAGCAGTTCTTC CASSLGGSPPNEQFF
TRBJ2-1 NA NA TRBV18 TGTGCCAGCTGGACAGCGGGCAGCTCCTACAATGAGCAGTTCTTC CASWTAGSSYNEQFF
TRBJ2-3 TRBD1 NA TRBV11-2 TGTGCCAGCAGCTTAGAGGACAGGGGGCTTCGCACAGATACGCAGTATTTT CASSLEDRGLRTDTQYF
TRBJ2-2 NA few TRBV18 TGTGCCAGCTCACCACCGAGACAGGCGAACACCGGGGAGCTGTTTTTT CASSPPRQANTGELFF
TRBJ1-2 NA few TRBV5-8 TGTGCCAGCAGCCCTCTTCCGAGGAGGAACTATGGCTACACCTTC CASSPLPRRNYGYTF
TRBJ1-2 TRBD1 few TRBV6-1 TGTGCCAGCAGTGGCGACAGGGTAAGAACAGTTGGCTACACCTTC CASSGDRVRTVGYTF
TRBJ2-3 NA few TRBV7-2 TGTGCCAGCAGCTGGCGATCCCGCACAGATACGCAGTATTTT CASSWRSRTDTQYF
TRBJ1-1 NA few TRBV28 TGTGCCAGCAGTTTCGCGGGGACGGACACTGAAGCTTTCTTT CASSFAGTDTEAFF
TRBJ2-7 TRBD1 NA TRBV7-3 TGTGCCAGCAGCACGGGACAGGGGAGGAACGAGCAGTACTTC CASSTGQGRNEQYF
TRBJ2-1 TRBD2 many TRBV28 TGTGCCAGCAGTATAGCGGGAGAACCCTACAATGAGCAGTTCTTC CASSIAGEPYNEQFF
TRBJ1-4 NA NA TRBV5-6 TGTGCCAGCAGCTTGGGTGAAAAACTGTTTTTT CASSLGEKLFF
TRBJ2-3 TRBD2 NA TRBV27 TGTGCCAGCAGTGTATCCGGGACTAGGAGAGATACGCAGTATTTT CASSVSGTRRDTQYF
TRBJ2-5 TRBD2 NA TRBV5-4 TGTGCCAGCAGCTTGGGGGCTAGCGGGAGGGGATGGGAGACCCAGTACTTC CASSLGASGRGWETQYF
TRBJ1-5 NA NA TRBV10-3 TGTGCCATCAGTGAGTCGGTTGTAGGGAGCAATCAGCCCCAGCATTTT CAISESVVGSNQPQHF
TRBJ2-7 NA NA TRBV5-1 TGCGCCAGCAGCGAAACAACTGGACAGTCCTACGAGCAGTACTTC CASSETTGQSYEQYF